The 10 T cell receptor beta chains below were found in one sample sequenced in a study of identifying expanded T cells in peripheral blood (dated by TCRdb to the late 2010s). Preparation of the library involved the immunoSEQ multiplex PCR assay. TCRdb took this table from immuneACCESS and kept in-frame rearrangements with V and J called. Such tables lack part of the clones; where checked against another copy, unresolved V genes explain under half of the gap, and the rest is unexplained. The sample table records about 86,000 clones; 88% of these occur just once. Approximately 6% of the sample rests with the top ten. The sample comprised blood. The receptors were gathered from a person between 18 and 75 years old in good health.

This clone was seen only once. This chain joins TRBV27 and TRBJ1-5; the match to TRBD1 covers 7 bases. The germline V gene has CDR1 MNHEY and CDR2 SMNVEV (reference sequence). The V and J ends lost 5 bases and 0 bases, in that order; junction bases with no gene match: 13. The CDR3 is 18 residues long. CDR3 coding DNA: TGTGCCAGCAGTCCCACCTCGGGACAGTCGTATAGCAATCAGCCCCAGCATTTT. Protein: CASSPTSGQSYSNQPQHF.

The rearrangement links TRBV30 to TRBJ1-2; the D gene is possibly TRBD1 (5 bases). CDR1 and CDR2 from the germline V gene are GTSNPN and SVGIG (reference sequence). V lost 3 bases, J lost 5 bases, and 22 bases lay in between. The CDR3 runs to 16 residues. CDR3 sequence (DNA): TGTGCCTGGAGCCCTCGTCTCGTGGGACGTCTATATGGCTACACCTTC. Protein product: CAWSPRLVGRLYGYTF. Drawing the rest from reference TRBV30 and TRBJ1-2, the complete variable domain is SQTIHQWPATLVQPVGSPLSLECTVEGTSNPNLYWYRQAAGRGLQLLFYSVGIGQISSEVPQNLSASRPQDRQFILSSKKLLLSDSGFYLCAWSPRLVGRLYGYTFGSGTRLTVV.

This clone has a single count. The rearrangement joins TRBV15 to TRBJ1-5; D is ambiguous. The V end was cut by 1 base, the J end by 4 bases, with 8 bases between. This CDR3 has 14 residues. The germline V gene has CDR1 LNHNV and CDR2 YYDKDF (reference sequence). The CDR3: CATSRGSGNQPQHF. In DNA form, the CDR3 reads TGTGCCACCAGCAGAGGGTCGGGTAATCAGCCCCAGCATTTT.

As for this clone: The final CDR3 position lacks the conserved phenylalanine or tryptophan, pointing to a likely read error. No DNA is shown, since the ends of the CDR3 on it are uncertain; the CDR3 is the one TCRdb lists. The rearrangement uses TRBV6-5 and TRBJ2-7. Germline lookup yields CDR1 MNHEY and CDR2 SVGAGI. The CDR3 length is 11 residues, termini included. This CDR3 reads CASSHKYEQNS.

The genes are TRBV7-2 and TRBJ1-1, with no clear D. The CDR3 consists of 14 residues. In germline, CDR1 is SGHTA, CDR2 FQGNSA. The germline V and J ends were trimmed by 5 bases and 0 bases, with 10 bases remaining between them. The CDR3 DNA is TGTGCCAGCAGCACTCGGGCGATGAACACTGAAGCTTTCTTT. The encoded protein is CASSTRAMNTEAFF.

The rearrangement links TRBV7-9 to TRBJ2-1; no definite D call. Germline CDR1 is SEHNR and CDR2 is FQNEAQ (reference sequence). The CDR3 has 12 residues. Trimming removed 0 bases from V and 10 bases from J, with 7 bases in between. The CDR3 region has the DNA TGTGCCAGCAGCTTAGCGACTGACGAGCAGTTCTTC. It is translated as CASSLATDEQFF.

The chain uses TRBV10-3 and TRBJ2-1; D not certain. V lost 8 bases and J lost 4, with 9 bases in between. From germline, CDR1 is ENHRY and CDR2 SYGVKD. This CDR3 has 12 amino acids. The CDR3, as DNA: TGTGCCATCTCAACTGGATACAATGAGCAGTTCTTC. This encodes CAISTGYNEQFF.

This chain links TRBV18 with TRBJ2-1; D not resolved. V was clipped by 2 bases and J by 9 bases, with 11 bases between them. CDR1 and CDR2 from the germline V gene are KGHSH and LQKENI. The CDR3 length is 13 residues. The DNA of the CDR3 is TGTGCCAGCTCACCAGATAGGGCAGGTGAGCAGTTCTTC. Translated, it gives CASSPDRAGEQFF.

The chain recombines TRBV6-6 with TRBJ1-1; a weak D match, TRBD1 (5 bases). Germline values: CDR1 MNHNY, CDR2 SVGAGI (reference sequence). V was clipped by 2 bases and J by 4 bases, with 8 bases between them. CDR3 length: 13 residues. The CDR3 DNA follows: TGTGCCAGCAGTTACCAGGGCAGCACTGAAGCTTTCTTT. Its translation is CASSYQGSTEAFF.

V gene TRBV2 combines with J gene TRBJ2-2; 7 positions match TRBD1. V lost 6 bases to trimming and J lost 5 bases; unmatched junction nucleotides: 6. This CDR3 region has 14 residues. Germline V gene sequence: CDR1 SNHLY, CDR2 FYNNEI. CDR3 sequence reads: CASRRQGVTGELFF. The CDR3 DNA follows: TGTGCCAGCAGGAGACAGGGTGTAACCGGGGAGCTGTTTTTT.